Listed here is a single T cell receptor (beta chain). Enrollees, roughly 18 to 95 years old, lived in 24 US areas. Cohorts were assigned according to the clinical history that participants reported. Donors of Cohort 3 who recovered were those that had two negative PCRs, clearance, or symptom resolution. This sample stems from a study of blood T cell repertoires in COVID-19. Germline lookup yields CDR1 SGHVS and CDR2 FNYEAQ. V shed 5 bases and J shed 6 bases, with 19 bases lying between them. This CDR3 has 15 amino acids. The repertoire was sequenced with immunoSEQ multiplex PCR; TCRdb's copy has only in-frame clones and lacks some. The table includes approximately 270,000 clones, about nine tenths detected once.

Sequencing used PBMCs or T cells enriched from blood (not recorded which). V gene TRBV7-6 combines with J gene TRBJ2-5; D may be TRBD1 (6 bases). The TCR sequence derives from a man aged 40-50 years who had recovered from COVID-19. The chain's CDR3 is CASSPQGHVGQTQYF. The CDR3 DNA reads TGTGCCAGCAGCCCCCAGGGGCATGTCGGGCAGACCCAGTACTTC.